This TCR beta chain was found in a study of identifying expanded T cells in peripheral blood. Whole-study results and caveats: Clone count variance between approximately 2-week samples rose with total template count.

On this clone: What it binds is not known.

Germline V lookup: CDR1 SGHTA, CDR2 FQGNSA. The CDR3 sequence is 19 residues long. The V gene end was trimmed by 1 base and the J gene end by 4 bases; junction bases not matched to a gene: 15. Here immunoSEQ multiplex PCR was the method, and the copy in TCRdb shows in-frame clones only, minus some. This sample has around 100,000 clones, with approximately 88% found just once. The chain couples TRBV7-2 to TRBJ1-2; TRBD1 matches at 10 bases. This TCR came from a person aged 18 to 75 in good health. Sequenced input: blood. The CDR3 sequence: CASSLDTGTGALITYGYTF. CDR3 sequence (DNA): TGTGCCAGCAGCTTAGACACCGGGACAGGGGCCCTAATTACCTATGGCTACACCTTC.